This TCR beta chain was recorded in a study of regulatory T cells in long-lasting Graves disease. CDR3 regions were amplified by Arm-PCR using iRepertoire HTBI primers to build TCR beta libraries. Via MiXCR, TCRdb re-called the multiplex PCR reads, giving one row per CDR3 protein. Here the sample spans 400,000 to 500,000 distinct CDR3 sequences, less than 15% being singletons. This clonotype was counted at least ten times. The time point denotes: newly diagnosed GD, antithyroid drugs for less than 3 months. Researchers made the TCR library from RNA that was extracted from PBMCs. These same records also appear under a second study, on T cells in Graves' hyperthyroidism and ophthalmopathy.

Sequences were derived from peripheral blood mononuclear cells (PBMCs), sampled at new diagnosis, from a patient treated with antithyroid drugs. The clonotype originates from a woman in her forties or fifties with Graves disease.

For the CDR3, the DNA is TGTGCCAGCAGCGATTACAGGGGGCTGAGGGGCACTGAAGCTTTCTTT. Its protein is CASSDYRGLRGTEAFF. This rearrangement joins TRBV9 to TRBJ1-1; 9 nucleotides align to TRBD1. V was clipped by 3 bases and J by 4 bases; unmatched bases: 10. Germline CDR1 reads SGDLS; CDR2 reads YYNGEE. CDR3 size: 16 residues.